Following are 19 T cell receptor beta chains from one sample sequenced in a study of graft-versus-host responses after intestinal transplantation. Clones were read by immunoSEQ multiplex PCR, and TCRdb kept only the in-frame ones, dropping some. This table has just over 9,000 clones, roughly a third appearing once. Responders (roughly 200,000, CFSE-labeled) met roughly 200,000 stimulators that were irradiated and violet-dye-labeled. The starting material was alloreactive CD8+ T cells from a mixed lymphocyte reaction culture, obtained before transplantation. Subset described: CFSE-low proliferating T cells sorted from roughly six-day pre-transplant mixed lymphocyte reaction (GvH or HvG direction). All receptors derive from a human patient who was an organ donor for intestinal transplantation.

The chain carries TRBV4-3 and TRBJ2-1; perhaps TRBD1 as D (7 bases). Trimming removed 3 bases from V and 0 bases from J, with 30 bases in between. The CDR3 runs 22 residues. Germline CDR1 is LGHNA and CDR2 is YSLEER. The CDR3 coding sequence is TGCGCCAGCAGCCAGGGCCCCGTGACAGGGATGGTAGCGGAAAGCTCCTACAATGAGCAGTTCTTC. It codes for CASSQGPVTGMVAESSYNEQFF.

The table lists this clone with a few counts. The V call is TRBV12-5, the J call TRBJ1-2; 11 positions agree with TRBD1. Losses at the gene ends were 6 bases for V and 4 bases for J; bases not matched to a gene: 7. Germline values: CDR1 LGHNT, CDR2 FRNRAP. This CDR3 is built from 15 residues. DNA of the CDR3: TGTGCTAGTGGACCGGACAGGGGGCTGCCCTATGGCTACACCTTC. Protein sequence: CASGPDRGLPYGYTF.

This clone was recorded a few times. The chain links TRBV4-2 to TRBJ2-1; D remains unclear. The CDR3 totals 13 residues. The V and J ends lost 1 base and 9 bases respectively, with 10 bases between them. From germline, CDR1 is LGHNA and CDR2 YNFKEQ. The CDR3 spells CASSQGSGSEQFF. DNA of the CDR3: TGTGCCAGCAGCCAAGGTTCGGGTAGTGAGCAGTTCTTC.

This clone was seen more than once but under ten times. V usage is TRBV29-1 and J usage is TRBJ1-2, with D maybe TRBD1 (6 bases). This CDR3 has 15 residues. The V end was cut by 0 bases, the J end by 6 bases, with 17 bases between. Germline values: CDR1 SQVTM, CDR2 ANQGSEA. CDR3: CSVEDLQGGVDGYTF. Here the CDR3 DNA reads TGCAGCGTTGAAGATTTACAGGGTGGGGTCGATGGCTACACCTTC.

This chain joins TRBV6-4 and TRBJ2-7, with 10 nucleotides matching TRBD1. The CDR3 has 14 residues. Germline V gene lookup returns CDR1 MRHNA and CDR2 SNTAGT. Trimming cost V 9 bases and J 5 bases; bases outside gene matches: 10. The CDR3 nucleotides are TGTGCCAGAATAGCCGACAGGGGGCTGAACGAGCAGTACTTC. Residues: CARIADRGLNEQYF.

The V and J genes are TRBV27 and TRBJ2-2; no clear D gene. V was shortened by 4 bases and J by 1 base, with 7 bases between the two germline ends. CDR1 MNHEY and CDR2 SMNVEV come from the germline V gene (reference sequence). This CDR3 comprises 14 residues. CDR3 sequence: CASSWSLNTGELFF. The CDR3 DNA sequence: TGTGCCAGCAGTTGGAGTCTGAACACCGGGGAGCTGTTTTTT.

Of note for this clone: Mismatch with germline at one junction end may stem from a read error. This rearrangement joins TRBV5-4 to TRBJ2-7; D possibly corresponds to TRBD1 (6 bases). This CDR3 is built from 14 residues. In germline, CDR1 is SGHNT, CDR2 YYREEE (reference sequence). In DNA form, the CDR3 reads TGCGCCAGCAGCCAAGAACTTCAGGGGTACGAGCAGTACTTC. Translated, it gives CASSQELQGYEQYF.

This chain uses TRBV6-4 with TRBJ1-2; D is undetermined. The CDR3 runs to 13 residues. Germline CDR1 and CDR2: MRHNA and SNTAGT. The V and J ends lost 4 bases and 2 bases respectively, with 8 bases between them. The CDR3 nucleotides read TGTGCCAGCAGTGTGGCGGAAAACTATGGCTACACCTTC. Protein sequence: CASSVAENYGYTF.

This clone appeared a single time. The chain employs TRBV4-1 and TRBJ2-2; possibly TRBD1 for D (6 bases). In germline, CDR1 is MGHRA, CDR2 YSYEKL. The CDR3 has 16 amino acids. The ends were cut back, 0 bases at V and 7 bases at J, with 15 bases in the middle. In DNA, the CDR3 is TGCGCCAGCAGCCAAGAAGTGGTGGGGGCAGGCGGGGAGCTGTTTTTT. Amino acids: CASSQEVVGAGGELFF.

This rearrangement joins TRBV5-1 to TRBJ2-1; TRBD2 agrees at 13 bases. The germline CDR1 and CDR2 sequences are SGHRS and YFSETQ. Germline trimming cut 4 bases from V and 8 bases from J; bases unmatched to any gene: 9. This CDR3 comprises 16 residues. Here the CDR3 DNA reads TGCGCCAGCAGCCCAGGACTAGCGGGGGCCCCCCATGAGCAGTTCTTC. It specifies CASSPGLAGAPHEQFF.

The chain is built from TRBV6-1 and TRBJ1-1; no clear D gene. CDR3 length: 14 amino acids. Trimming left V 6 bases short and J 0 bases short, with 11 bases between. Germline assignment: CDR1 MNHNS and CDR2 SASEGT. In nucleotides, the CDR3 is TGTGCCAGCAGAGAGAACGTATTGAACACTGAAGCTTTCTTT. Translation: CASRENVLNTEAFF.

This chain uses TRBV19 with TRBJ2-2, with TRBD2 matching over 14 bases. J lost 8 bases, V lost 5 bases, and 4 bases had no gene match. The CDR3 extends over 15 amino acids. In germline, CDR1 is LNHDA, CDR2 SQIVND (reference sequence). CDR3 amino acids: CASSAGLAGAGELFF. In DNA form, the CDR3 reads TGTGCCAGTAGTGCGGGACTAGCGGGAGCAGGGGAGCTGTTTTTT.

The gene calls are TRBV4-1 and TRBJ2-2; no clear D. The V end was cut by 4 bases, the J end by 6 bases, with 15 bases between. Germline loops: CDR1 MGHRA, CDR2 YSYEKL. CDR3 length: 15 residues. CDR3 sequence reads: CASSPSLLRAGELFF. The CDR3 nucleotides read TGCGCCAGCAGCCCCTCTCTCCTCCGAGCCGGGGAGCTGTTTTTT.

There are a few counts of this clone. The rearrangement joins TRBV6-5 to TRBJ2-2; 7 nucleotides match TRBD2. The CDR3 totals 13 residues. With 7 bases clipped from V and 6 bases from J, the junction kept 5 bases outside the gene matches. Germline-derived CDR1 and CDR2 are MNHEY and SVGAGI. CDR3 DNA sequence: TGTGCCAGCATGGCGGGAGTCCCCGGGGAGCTGTTTTTT. Translated, it gives CASMAGVPGELFF.

J is TRBJ2-3 and V is TRBV6-5; 11 positions match TRBD2. This CDR3 region has 14 residues. With 7 bases clipped from V and 2 bases from J, the junction kept 2 bases outside the gene matches. CDR1 is MNHEY, CDR2 SVGAGI, per germline. The CDR3 loop is CASISGRATDTQYF. DNA of the CDR3: TGTGCCAGCATTAGCGGGAGGGCCACAGATACGCAGTATTTT.

This clone has only a few counts. The chain has TRBV21-1 and TRBJ1-3. TRBV21-1 is listed as a pseudogene. CDR3 length equals 16 residues. The CDR3 loop is CASRDPKKSDVNTIYF. The DNA of the CDR3 is TGTGCCAGCCGTGATCCTAAAAAATCCGATGTAAACACCATATATTTT.

The rearrangement joins TRBV5-5 to TRBJ2-7, with 7 bases lining up with TRBD1. The ends lost 1 base at V and 4 bases at J; junction bases unmatched: 17. The CDR3 is 18 amino acids. The germline CDR1 and CDR2 sequences are SGHKS and YYEKEE (reference sequence). CDR3 coding DNA: TGTGCCAGCAGCTTGAGTTTATCCGAGACAGGGTCTTGGTACGAGCAGTACTTC. Its protein product is CASSLSLSETGSWYEQYF.

A few counts support this clone. The J gene is TRBJ2-6, the V gene TRBV6-5; 8 nucleotides match TRBD1. Germline lookup yields CDR1 MNHEY and CDR2 SVGAGI. Trimming cost V 5 bases and J 2 bases; bases outside gene matches: 2. This CDR3 region has 15 residues. CDR3 region: CASSQTGAGANVLTF. The CDR3 DNA is TGTGCCAGCAGTCAGACAGGGGCTGGGGCCAACGTCCTGACTTTC.

This clone was picked up a small number of times. The chain employs TRBV9 and TRBJ2-1; 11 bases align to TRBD1. Germline assignment: CDR1 SGDLS and CDR2 YYNGEE. This CDR3 is 14 amino acids long. The V gene end was trimmed by 3 bases and the J gene end by 10 bases; junction bases not matched to a gene: 6. CDR3 region: CASSEGDRGYEQFF. The CDR3 DNA reads as TGTGCCAGCAGCGAGGGGGACAGGGGGTACGAGCAGTTCTTC.